This TCR beta chain was observed in a study of cytomegalovirus exposure and HLA in healthy donors. Measured with immunoSEQ multiplex PCR; TCRdb has only the in-frame clones, and not every one. Of fewer than 85,000 clones in the sample, 70% to 90% are singletons; the top ten hold 3% to 4%. Study-level findings and limits: CMV antigen specificity was confirmed in vitro for three CMV-associated chains. Within the 100 to 150 validation repertoires, first-cohort TCR clusters tended to co-occur, according to a later analysis. Despite most TCR sequences being rare, some public TCRs occurred in many donors.

Losses at the gene ends were 7 bases for V and 7 bases for J; bases not matched to a gene: 9. The V gene's germline CDR1 is GTSNPN and CDR2 SVGIG (reference sequence). CDR3 length: 12 amino acids. To note about this clone: Its antigen is undetermined.

The donors were members of the validation cohort, which comprised 100 to 150 subjects and was separate from the first cohort of roughly 700 subjects. The chain is built from TRBV30 and TRBJ1-2; TRBD1 aligns across 7 bases. This clonotype originated in a woman aged 18-30 years in good health and CMV-seropositive. Input material: PBMCs. The CDR3 sequence is CAYLRNRGGYTF. CDR3 nucleotide sequence: TGTGCCTACCTAAGAAACAGGGGTGGCTACACCTTC.